What follows are 3 T cell receptor beta chains derived from one specimen sequenced in a study of cytomegalovirus exposure and HLA in healthy donors. Method: immunoSEQ multiplex PCR; TCRdb's copy keeps in-frame clones and lacks some. This table has about 110,000 clones, 88% appearing once. The material sequenced was PBMCs. The receptors originated from a young woman in good health and CMV-seronegative.

The chain joins TRBV11-2 to TRBJ2-1; 8 bases fit TRBD2. After removal of 5 bases from V and 9 bases from J, the junction contained 21 bases not matched to a gene. Germline CDR1 SGHAT, CDR2 FQNNGV. The CDR3 loop spans 18 amino acids. The CDR3 here is CASSRVGSGKSFQSEQFF. Here the CDR3 DNA reads TGTGCCAGCAGCCGCGTCGGTAGCGGGAAGTCCTTCCAATCTGAGCAGTTCTTC. Full variable domain (outside the CDR3, taken from reference TRBV11-2 and TRBJ2-1): EAGVAQSPRYKIIEKRQSVAFWCNPISGHATLYWYQQILGQGPKLLIQFQNNGVVDDSQLPKDRFSAERLKGVDSTLKIQPAKLEDSAVYLCASSRVGSGKSFQSEQFFGPGTRLTVL.

The chain has TRBV7-2 and TRBJ1-5; 7 bases fit TRBD1. The CDR3 covers 15 residues. V shed 2 bases, J shed 6 bases, and the junction held 7 bases outside the gene matches. CDR1 and CDR2 from the germline V gene are SGHTA and FQGNSA. CDR3: CASSLFLGGLQPQHF. The CDR3 DNA follows: TGTGCCAGCAGCTTATTTCTAGGGGGCCTTCAGCCCCAGCATTTT.

The CDR3 nucleotides are TGTGCCAGCAGCCTCCTGACTAGCGAGCAAGAGACCCAGTACTTC. It codes for CASSLLTSEQETQYF. The chain joins TRBV7-2 to TRBJ2-5, with 8 bases matching TRBD2. Trimming cost V 5 bases and J 2 bases; bases outside gene matches: 7. Per the germline V gene, CDR1 is SGHTA and CDR2 is FQGNSA. This CDR3 is 15 amino acids long.